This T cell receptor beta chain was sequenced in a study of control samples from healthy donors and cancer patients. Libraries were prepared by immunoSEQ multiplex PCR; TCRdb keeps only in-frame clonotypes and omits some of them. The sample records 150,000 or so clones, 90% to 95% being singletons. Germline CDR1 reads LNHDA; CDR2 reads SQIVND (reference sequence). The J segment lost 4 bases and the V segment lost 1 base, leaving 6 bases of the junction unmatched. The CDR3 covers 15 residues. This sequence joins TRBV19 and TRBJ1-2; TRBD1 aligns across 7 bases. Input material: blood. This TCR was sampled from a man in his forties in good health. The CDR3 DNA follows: TGTGCCAGTAGTATAGGGGGGACAGCCCTCTATGGCTACACCTTC. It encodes CASSIGGTALYGYTF.